This TCR beta chain was recovered during a study of PD-1 blockade in mismatch repair-deficient tumors. As for the study in general: All were previously treated, progressing patients with some twelve mismatch repair-deficient cancer types. Whole-study findings and limits: Tumor-resident clones, often absent from pretreatment blood, expanded after pembrolizumab and then contracted.

About this clone: The target antigen is unknown.

Assay used: immunoSEQ multiplex PCR; TCRdb lists only in-frame clones, some missing. The sample comprises about 100,000 clones, 70% to 85% of which are singletons, and 6.3% rests with the top ten. Mismatch repair deficiency was confirmed in all patients, by PCR or immunohistochemistry. TCRs were sequenced from three patients responding to pembrolizumab. The CDR3 loop spans 18 amino acids. After removal of 1 base from V and 3 bases from J, the junction contained 10 bases not matched to a gene. Germline V CDR1 and CDR2: SGHTA, FQGNSA. The clonotype originates from an adult with mismatch repair-deficient cancer. The starting material was peripheral blood, obtained approximately 35 weeks after starting pembrolizumab. The chain links TRBV7-2 to TRBJ2-3; 10 bases are shared with TRBD2. CDR3 amino acids: CASSLGLGLASLTDTQYF. The CDR3, as DNA: TGTGCCAGCAGCTTAGGTTTGGGACTAGCGAGTTTGACAGATACGCAGTATTTT.